Detailed here is one T cell receptor beta chain. What it binds is unknown. The data were obtained in a study of identical twins. The V gene lost 0 bases and the J gene lost 1 base, with 15 bases spanning the gap. Germline assignment: CDR1 DFQATT and CDR2 SNEGSKA (reference sequence). This CDR3 is 16 amino acids long. TCRdb itself ran the 5' RACE reads through MiXCR, one entry per CDR3 protein. The data hold roughly 230,000 distinct CDR3 sequences, with roughly 8.7% observed a single time. Whole-study findings and limits: The study found weaker excess twin sharing in beta out-of-frame sequences.

These records were also assigned to another study, of yellow fever vaccine responses in identical twins.

The V gene is TRBV20-1, the J gene TRBJ2-5, with no clear D. Sequencing was done on a sample of CD8+ T cells sorted from blood. The receptor was isolated from a woman under 30 in good health. CDR3 bases: TGCAGTGCTAGAGACTTCAGGCAGGCTACCCAAGAGACCCAGTACTTC. Translating it yields CSARDFRQATQETQYF.